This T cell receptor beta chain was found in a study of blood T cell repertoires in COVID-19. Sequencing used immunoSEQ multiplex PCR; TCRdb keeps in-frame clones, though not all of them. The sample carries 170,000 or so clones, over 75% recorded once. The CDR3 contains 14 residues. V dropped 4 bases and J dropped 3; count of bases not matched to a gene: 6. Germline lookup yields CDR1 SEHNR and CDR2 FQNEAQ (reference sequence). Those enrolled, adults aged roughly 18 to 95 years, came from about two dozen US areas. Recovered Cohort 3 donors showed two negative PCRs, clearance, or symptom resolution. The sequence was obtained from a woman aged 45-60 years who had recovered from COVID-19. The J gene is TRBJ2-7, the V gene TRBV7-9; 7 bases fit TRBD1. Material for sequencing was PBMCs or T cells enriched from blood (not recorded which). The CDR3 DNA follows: TGTGCCAGCAGCTCCGACAGGGATCGCTACGAGCAGTACTTC. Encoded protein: CASSSDRDRYEQYF.